Here is one T cell receptor beta chain with its context. The V end lost 6 bases, the J end lost 5 bases, and 16 bases lay between the germline ends. Germline V gene lookup returns CDR1 KGHSH and CDR2 LQKENI. This CDR3 region has 14 residues. The sample belongs to a study of T cell responses to AZD1222 COVID-19 vaccine. This table comes from immunoSEQ multiplex PCR, and its TCRdb copy is limited to in-frame clones, with some not included. The sample lists approximately 90,000 clones; 80% to 90% were seen once. The clonotype comes from an adult in good health. V and J are TRBV18 and TRBJ1-1, with D possibly matching TRBD1 (5 bases). Source: peripheral blood, taken on day 0 of AZD1222 vaccination. CDR3 sequence reads: CASSLLGGRTEAFF. The CDR3 DNA sequence: TGTGCCAGCTCCCTCCTGGGGGGTAGGACTGAAGCTTTCTTT.